This T cell receptor beta chain is drawn from a study of blood T cell repertoires in COVID-19. This CDR3 is built from 15 residues. The V gene end was trimmed by 7 bases and the J gene end by 0 bases; junction bases not matched to a gene: 7. Germline V gene sequence: CDR1 ENHRY, CDR2 SYGVKD. This clone was observed a few times. Repertoires were generated with immunoSEQ multiplex PCR, while TCRdb's copy carries only in-frame clones and drops some. This sample has 210,000 or so clones, with under 85% found just once. V gene TRBV10-3 combines with J gene TRBJ2-7; 9 bases match TRBD1. Sequenced: peripheral blood. This receptor was obtained from a woman of 80 years or more with COVID-19, enrolled during active disease. The CDR3 protein is CAIKGDRGVSYEQYF. The CDR3 region has the DNA TGTGCCATCAAAGGCGACAGGGGGGTCTCCTACGAGCAGTACTTC.